This TCR beta chain is drawn from a study of shared clonotypes between healthy human individuals. Across the whole study: Every donor yielded three CD4 naive, three CD4 memory, two CD8 naive and one CD8 memory plate. Study-wide points: Generation probability values for non-shared clonotypes were lower than those for clonotypes shared by all four donors. Sequencing depth was expected to affect clonotype sharing among donors.

In the case of this clone: Its antigen is still unknown.

CDR3 length equals 13 residues. V was shortened by 3 bases and J by 3 bases, with 11 bases between the two germline ends. The germline V gene encodes CDR1 GTSNPN and CDR2 SVGIG (reference sequence). TCRdb's copy holds only in-frame clones and misses some; the assay was immunoSEQ multiplex PCR. This sample carries fewer than 3 million clones, about 90% of them seen once, and the ten largest clones take 0.37%. CD4+ cells were split into CD45RA+ naive and CD45RA-negative memory subsets. Sequencing used naive CD4+ T cells from PBMCs. Subset meaning: CD45RA+ positively selected. This receptor was taken from a man aged 18 to 30 in good health. Some clones in this sample may be carry-over from other donors' samples. The gene calls are TRBV30 and TRBJ1-2, with a weak D call TRBD1 (5 bases). DNA for the CDR3: TGTGCCTGGAGAGGACTGGGGCACTATGGCTACACCTTC. This gives the protein CAWRGLGHYGYTF. Drawing the rest from reference TRBV30 and TRBJ1-2, the complete variable domain is SQTIHQWPATLVQPVGSPLSLECTVEGTSNPNLYWYRQAAGRGLQLLFYSVGIGQISSEVPQNLSASRPQDRQFILSSKKLLLSDSGFYLCAWRGLGHYGYTFGSGTRLTVV.